These T cell receptor beta chains were read from a single sample in a study of cytomegalovirus exposure and HLA in healthy donors. TCRdb keeps only in-frame clones here, not all; method: immunoSEQ multiplex PCR. The table has about 260,000 clones, about 83% seen once. Sequences were obtained from PBMCs. These receptors were taken from a woman aged 40 to 50 in good health and CMV-seropositive. Each CDR3 is given with its conserved first and last residue. A D gene is named only where the DNA matches it firmly. Not all rows give a size; the values are once, few, many and, for expanded clones, a class.

13,-,TRBD2,TRBV29-1,TRBJ2-1,TGCAGCGTCATCCCTAGCGGACACAATGAGCAGTTCTTC,CSVIPSGHNEQFF
15,-,TRBD2,TRBV5-1,TRBJ2-5,TGCGCCAGCAGCCCTGCGGGGAGCGGGAGAGAGACCCAGTACTTC,CASSPAGSGRETQYF
16,-,TRBD2,TRBV7-2,TRBJ2-1,TGTGCCAGCAGCTTAGATCGGGGCGGGAGGAGAGTGGGGCAGTTCTTC,CASSLDRGGRRVGQFF
21,-,TRBD2,TRBV7-6,TRBJ2-1,TGTGCCAGCAGCTTAGAGAAAGAGGGACTAGCGGGAGTTGGCTCCTACAATGAGCAGTTCTTC,CASSLEKEGLAGVGSYNEQFF
16,-,-,TRBV2,TRBJ2-2,TGTGCCAGCAGTGAAGAGTCTGCCAGGATGGGCGGGGAGCTGTTTTTT,CASSEESARMGGELFF
14,-,-,TRBV5-6,TRBJ1-1,TGTGCCAGCAGCTTGCCCAGGACTGGCACTGAAGCTTTCTTT,CASSLPRTGTEAFF
14,-,-,TRBV7-9,TRBJ1-5,TGTGCCAGCAGTGCCCCCGGACGGGGGCAGCCCCAGCATTTT,CASSAPGRGQPQHF
16,-,TRBD1,TRBV11-3,TRBJ1-4,TGTGCCAGCAGCTTAGACGGACAGGTGGGAAATGAAAAACTGTTTTTT,CASSLDGQVGNEKLFF
15,-,-,TRBV5-5,TRBJ2-7,TGTGCCAGCAGTCTCGGGACAACGTTGTCCTACGAGCAGTACTTC,CASSLGTTLSYEQYF
12,-,-,TRBV5-1,TRBJ2-1,TGCGCCAGCAGTTCAGGGACTGACCGTAAGTTCTTC,CASSSGTDRKFF
15,-,-,TRBV6-4,TRBJ2-2,TGTGCCAGCAGCGCCGGGACTTTTAACACCGGGGAGCTGTTTTTT,CASSAGTFNTGELFF
15,-,-,TRBV7-8,TRBJ1-1,TGTGCCAGCAGCGAGACAGGAATTCGGAACACTGAAGCTTTCTTT,CASSETGIRNTEAFF
17,-,-,TRBV7-2,TRBJ1-3,TGTGCCAGCAGCTTAGCGGGGCCCCTGGGGTCTGGAAACACCATATATTTT,CASSLAGPLGSGNTIYF
16,-,TRBD1,TRBV19,TRBJ1-6,TGTGCCAGTAGTTGGCGGACAGGGGAAACTAATTCACCCCTCCACTTT,CASSWRTGETNSPLHF
17,-,TRBD1,TRBV2,TRBJ2-2,TGTGCCAGCAGTACCGACAGGGGCATCGTAGGCACCGGGGAGCTGTTTTTT,CASSTDRGIVGTGELFF
14,-,TRBD1,TRBV19,TRBJ1-6,TGTGCCAGTACTTCAGACAGGGTCGATTCACCCCTCCACTTT,CASTSDRVDSPLHF
13,-,-,TRBV6-1,TRBJ2-7,TGTGCCAGCAGTGAAGCTTTCCAACAGAGGCAGTACTTC,CASSEAFQQRQYF
14,-,-,TRBV29-1,TRBJ1-4,TGCAGCGTTGCTTTTGCCAGGGGCGGTGAAAAACTGTTTTTT,CSVAFARGGEKLFF
14,-,TRBD1,TRBV10-3,TRBJ1-4,TGTGCCATCAGCCAGGGGGCGGGAAGTGAAAAACTGTTTTTT,CAISQGAGSEKLFF
13,-,-,TRBV10-3,TRBJ1-1,TGTGCCATCAGTGACAGGGGAGGGACTGAAGCTTTCTTT,CAISDRGGTEAFF
15,-,-,TRBV2,TRBJ2-5,TGTGCCAGCAGTGAAGAGGCGACTGCGCAAGAGACCCAGTACTTC,CASSEEATAQETQYF
17,-,-,TRBV7-8,TRBJ2-1,TGTGCCAGCAGCTTAGCGGCTCAAGCGGGTCCCTACAATGAGCAGTTCTTC,CASSLAAQAGPYNEQFF
15,-,-,TRBV5-1,TRBJ2-1,TGCGCCAGCAGCTTAGCGGGGACATCCTACAATGAGCAGTTCTTC,CASSLAGTSYNEQFF
13,-,-,TRBV19,TRBJ1-2,TGTGCCAGTAGTATAGAGGGAGTCTATGGCTACACCTTC,CASSIEGVYGYTF
13,-,TRBD1,TRBV27,TRBJ1-1,TGTGCCAGCAGTGTTAGGACAGGGGCTAGAGCTTTCTTT,CASSVRTGARAFF
14,-,TRBD2,TRBV29-1,TRBJ2-7,TGCAGCGTGGAACTAGCGGGGAGCTCCTACGAGCAGTACTTC,CSVELAGSSYEQYF
15,-,-,TRBV6-5,TRBJ1-2,TGTGCCAGCAGTTGGACCAGGGGCCTAAACTATGGCTACACCTTC,CASSWTRGLNYGYTF
15,-,-,TRBV25-1,TRBJ1-3,TGTGCCAGCAGTGCTACTTGGGCGTCGGGGAACACCATATATTTT,CASSATWASGNTIYF
13,-,-,TRBV19,TRBJ2-7,TGTGCCAGTAGAGGAACAGGGCGCTACGAGCAGTACTTC,CASRGTGRYEQYF
14,-,TRBD2,TRBV7-6,TRBJ2-7,TGTGCCAGCAGCGACGGACTAGCGGGAGCGGGGCAGTACTTC,CASSDGLAGAGQYF
13,few,-,TRBV2,TRBJ1-4,TGTGCCAGCATAATGGAGGTCCGTGAAAAACTGTTTTTT,CASIMEVREKLFF
14,-,-,TRBV21-1,TRBJ2-7,TGTGCCAGCAGGGGCAGGGGATTACCCTACGAGCAGTACTTC,CASRGRGLPYEQYF
14,once,TRBD1,TRBV19,TRBJ1-4,TGTGCCAGTGGTCCCGGGACAGTCCTTGAAAAACTGTTTTTT,CASGPGTVLEKLFF
14,-,TRBD1,TRBV7-3,TRBJ1-1,TGTGCCAGCAGCCTGGACAGGGGAGGCACTGAAGCTTTCTTT,CASSLDRGGTEAFF
15,-,TRBD2,TRBV6-1,TRBJ2-4,TGTGCCAGCAGTGATGGGCTAGCGGGATGGAACATTCAGTACTTC,CASSDGLAGWNIQYF
17,-,TRBD2,TRBV5-1,TRBJ2-2,TGCGCCAGCAGCCCCCGTGGTGGCGGGGGGAACACCGGGGAGCTGTTTTTT,CASSPRGGGGNTGELFF
13,-,TRBD1,TRBV2,TRBJ1-1,TGTGCCAGCAGTGGACAGGGTTCCACTGAAGCTTTCTTT,CASSGQGSTEAFF
15,-,TRBD2,TRBV28,TRBJ2-7,TGTGCCAGCAGTTTGCCGTCGGCGGGAGGTCACGAGCAGTACTTC,CASSLPSAGGHEQYF
15,-,-,TRBV10-3,TRBJ2-7,TGTGCCATCAGTGACGCTTCAGGGGAGCCCTACGAGCAGTACTTC,CAISDASGEPYEQYF
14,-,-,TRBV4-1,TRBJ1-1,TGCGCCAGCAGCCAAGAGCCGGGGAACACTGAAGCTTTCTTT,CASSQEPGNTEAFF
15,-,-,TRBV19,TRBJ1-2,TGTGCCAGTAGTCCACGGACAGTCGAGAACTATGGCTACACCTTC,CASSPRTVENYGYTF
18,-,TRBD2,TRBV7-2,TRBJ2-5,TGTGCCAGCAGCCCAACTAGGACACTAGCGACCCTGGGGGAGACCCAGTACTTC,CASSPTRTLATLGETQYF
14,once,-,TRBV5-1,TRBJ2-1,TGCGCCAGCAGCTTGGTTCGCTCCTACAATGAGCAGTTCTTC,CASSLVRSYNEQFF
14,-,-,TRBV5-1,TRBJ1-1,TGCGCCAGCAGCTTGGGGGCCATGAACACTGAAGCTTTCTTT,CASSLGAMNTEAFF
14,-,-,TRBV7-2,TRBJ2-7,TGTGCCAGCAGCGCGGACAGAGCCAGCTACGAGCAGTACTTC,CASSADRASYEQYF